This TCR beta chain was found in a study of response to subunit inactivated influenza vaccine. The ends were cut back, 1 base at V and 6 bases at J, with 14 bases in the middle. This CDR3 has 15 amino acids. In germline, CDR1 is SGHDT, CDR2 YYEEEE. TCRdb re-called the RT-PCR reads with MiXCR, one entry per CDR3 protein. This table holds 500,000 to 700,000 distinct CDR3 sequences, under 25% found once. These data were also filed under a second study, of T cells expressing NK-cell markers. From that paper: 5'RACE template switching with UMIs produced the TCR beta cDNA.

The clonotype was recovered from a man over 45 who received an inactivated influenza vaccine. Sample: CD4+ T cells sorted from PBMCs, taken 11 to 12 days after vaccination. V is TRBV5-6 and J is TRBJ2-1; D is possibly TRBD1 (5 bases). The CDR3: CASSLRLGAVNEQFF. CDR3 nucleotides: TGTGCCAGCAGCTTGAGGCTAGGGGCGGTCAATGAGCAGTTCTTC.